The 13 T cell receptor beta chains listed next were all sequenced from one sample in a study of blood T cell repertoires in COVID-19. The data were produced by immunoSEQ multiplex PCR, yet TCRdb's version contains in-frame clones alone and is incomplete. This repertoire shows 70,000 to 95,000 clones, about 87% found once; its top ten account for around 6.1%. Source material: peripheral blood. The receptors derive from a man aged 50 to 60 with active COVID-19.

The chain joins TRBV5-4 to TRBJ1-2; 10 nucleotides agree with TRBD1. CDR1 and CDR2 (germline): SGHNT, YYREEE (reference sequence). The CDR3 runs 14 residues. After removal of 0 bases from V and 7 bases from J, the junction contained 3 bases not matched to a gene. The CDR3 reads CASSLGQGAFGYTF. In DNA, the CDR3 is TGTGCCAGCAGCTTGGGACAGGGGGCTTTTGGCTACACCTTC. The full variable domain, rest sourced from reference TRBV5-4 and TRBJ1-2, is ETGVTQSPTHLIKTRGQQVTLRCSSQSGHNTVSWYQQALGQGPQFIFQYYREEENGRGNFPPRFSGLQFPNYSSELNVNALELDDSALYLCASSLGQGAFGYTFGSGTRLTVV.

J is TRBJ2-1 and V is TRBV5-1; a weak D match, TRBD2 (6 bases). The CDR3 contains 16 residues. Between the trimmed V and J ends, which lost 7 bases and 4 bases, there was a span of 21 bases. Germline V lookup: CDR1 SGHRS, CDR2 YFSETQ. CDR3 sequence reads: CASAIGGPGIYNEQFF. Here the CDR3 DNA reads TGCGCCAGCGCCATCGGGGGACCGGGCATTTACAATGAGCAGTTCTTC.

The chain uses TRBV14 and TRBJ1-2, with D perhaps matching TRBD1 (5 bases). The CDR3 sequence is 14 residues long. In germline, CDR1 is SGHDN, CDR2 FVKESK. V lost 3 bases, J lost 4 bases, and 12 bases lay in between. As DNA, the CDR3 is TGTGCCAGCAGCCAGACAGTTGTCGGCTATGGCTACACCTTC. This encodes CASSQTVVGYGYTF.

The chain carries TRBV5-1 and TRBJ2-3; 11 bases are shared with TRBD2. This CDR3 contains 17 residues. Per the germline V gene, CDR1 is SGHRS and CDR2 is YFSETQ. The V segment lost 5 bases and the J segment 0 bases; nucleotides outside the gene matches: 8. Written as DNA, the CDR3 is TGCGCCAGCAGTAGACTAGCGGGGCCATCTAGCACAGATACGCAGTATTTT. This encodes CASSRLAGPSSTDTQYF.

This chain joins TRBV5-6 and TRBJ2-4; 9 bases line up with TRBD2. Germline CDR1 and CDR2: SGHDT and YYEEEE. This CDR3 spans 14 amino acids. V shed 7 bases, J shed 6 bases, and the junction held 8 bases outside the gene matches. For the CDR3, the DNA is TGTGCCAGCCGGCGGACAGCGGGGGGAAACATTCAGTACTTC. Its protein product is CASRRTAGGNIQYF.

The chain couples TRBV5-6 to TRBJ2-7, with a tentative D call TRBD1 (5 bases). V was trimmed by 4 bases and J by 0 bases, leaving 23 bases between them. Germline V lookup: CDR1 SGHDT, CDR2 YYEEEE. This CDR3 comprises 18 residues. Written as DNA, the CDR3 is TGTGCCAGCAGCCTTCGCTTAAGCACAGGTTCGAGCTCCTACGAGCAGTACTTC. Amino acid sequence: CASSLRLSTGSSSYEQYF.

The chain couples TRBV6-4 to TRBJ2-3; a weak D match, TRBD2 (5 bases). CDR1 is MRHNA, CDR2 SNTAGT, per germline. With 5 bases removed from V and 3 bases from J, the gap between germline ends came to 18 bases. The CDR3 loop spans 16 amino acids. The CDR3 nucleotides read TGTGCCAGCAGTCTGACTAATAACATAGGGACAGATACGCAGTATTTT. This codes for CASSLTNNIGTDTQYF.

The sample holds one count of this clone. The DNA of the CDR3 is TGTGCCTGGAGTACCCACGGGGGCTCCTACGAGCAGTACTTC. Protein: CAWSTHGGSYEQYF. This rearrangement joins TRBV30 to TRBJ2-7, with TRBD2 as a possible D gene (6 bases). CDR1 and CDR2 from the germline V gene are GTSNPN and SVGIG (reference sequence). CDR3 length equals 14 residues. V gave up 2 bases and J gave up 0 bases, with 11 bases separating them. Using reference TRBV30 and TRBJ2-7 for the parts outside the CDR3, the full variable domain is SQTIHQWPATLVQPVGSPLSLECTVEGTSNPNLYWYRQAAGRGLQLLFYSVGIGQISSEVPQNLSASRPQDRQFILSSKKLLLSDSGFYLCAWSTHGGSYEQYFGPGTRLTVT.

V usage is TRBV10-3 and J usage is TRBJ1-3; D ambiguous. The CDR3 consists of 13 residues. Trimming stripped 8 bases from V and 1 base from J, with 9 bases between. Per the germline V gene, CDR1 is ENHRY and CDR2 is SYGVKD. The CDR3 bases are TGTGCCATCTCCCAACTATCTGGAAACACCATATATTTT. This gives the protein CAISQLSGNTIYF.

CDR3 loop: CASSILAGGPETQYF. The DNA of the CDR3 is TGTGCCAGTAGTATCCTAGCGGGGGGGCCAGAGACCCAGTACTTC. The chain has TRBV19 and TRBJ2-5; 12 bases line up with TRBD2. Germline assignment: CDR1 LNHDA and CDR2 SQIVND (reference sequence). The CDR3 is 15 residues long. V lost 3 bases to trimming and J lost 4 bases; unmatched junction nucleotides: 3.

The V and J genes are TRBV7-3 and TRBJ2-1; 10 bases match TRBD2. The CDR3 sequence is 16 residues long. Germline V lookup: CDR1 SGHTA, CDR2 FQGTGA. The V segment lost 5 bases and the J segment 6 bases; nucleotides outside the gene matches: 10. CDR3 coding DNA: TGTGCCAGCAGCCCCCGTGGGGCTAGCGGGAGCAATGAGCAGTTCTTC. Residues: CASSPRGASGSNEQFF.

The V call is TRBV5-1, the J call TRBJ1-1, with TRBD1 matching over 7 bases. V dropped 5 bases and J dropped 0; count of bases not matched to a gene: 4. The CDR3 totals 14 residues. Germline values: CDR1 SGHRS, CDR2 YFSETQ. The CDR3 loop is CASRQGRLNTEAFF. The CDR3 DNA reads TGCGCCAGCAGACAGGGGCGATTGAACACTGAAGCTTTCTTT. The whole variable domain, remainder taken from reference TRBV5-1 and TRBJ1-1, is KAGVTQTPRYLIKTRGQQVTLSCSPISGHRSVSWYQQTPGQGLQFLFEYFSETQRNKGNFPGRFSGRQFSNSRSEMNVSTLELGDSALYLCASRQGRLNTEAFFGQGTRLTVV.

This chain uses TRBV7-9 with TRBJ1-1; 7 bases line up with TRBD1. Trimming cost V 4 bases and J 4 bases; bases outside gene matches: 6. The CDR3 has 14 amino acids. The V gene's germline CDR1 is SEHNR and CDR2 FQNEAQ (reference sequence). The DNA of the CDR3 is TGTGCCAGCAGCTGGACAGGCAGCGGCACTGAAGCTTTCTTT. As protein: CASSWTGSGTEAFF. The full variable domain, with the rest looked up from reference TRBV7-9 and TRBJ1-1, is DTGVSQNPRHKITKRGQNVTFRCDPISEHNRLYWYRQTLGQGPEFLTYFQNEAQLEKSRLLSDRFSAERPKGSFSTLEIQRTEQGDSAMYLCASSWTGSGTEAFFGQGTRLTVV.